Below are 12 T cell receptor beta chains sequenced from a single sample in a study of cytomegalovirus exposure and HLA in healthy donors. Primers included in the PCR were 60 Vbeta and 13 Jbeta primers. TCRdb's table, derived via immunoSEQ multiplex PCR, lists solely in-frame clones and lacks some. The sample has around 150,000 clones, 79% seen once; the top ten hold 2.1%. Sequenced sample: PBMCs. The receptors stem from a middle-aged man in good health and CMV-seronegative.

This clone was observed a handful of times. The chain recombines TRBV27 with TRBJ2-7, with D possibly matching TRBD1 (6 bases). CDR3 length equals 14 residues. Germline loops: CDR1 MNHEY, CDR2 SMNVEV (reference sequence). Trimming took off 4 bases at V and 0 bases at J, with 10 bases between the two ends. CDR3 DNA sequence: TGTGCCAGCAGTTCCCAGGGGACCTCCTACGAGCAGTACTTC. Protein sequence: CASSSQGTSYEQYF.

This clone has a handful of counts. This sequence joins TRBV6-4 and TRBJ2-2, with TRBD2 matching 7 bases. The CDR3 runs 15 residues. Per germline, CDR1 MRHNA and CDR2 SNTAGT. J was trimmed by 7 bases and V by 5 bases; bases with no gene match: 10. For the CDR3, the DNA is TGTGCCAGCAGTAGGGCGGGAGAGTATGACGGGGAGCTGTTTTTT. This encodes CASSRAGEYDGELFF.

V is TRBV7-6 and J is TRBJ1-1; D not certain. Germline V CDR1 and CDR2: SGHVS, FNYEAQ. Trimming left V 2 bases short and J 4 bases short, with 5 bases between. This CDR3 is built from 12 residues. The CDR3 DNA is TGTGCCAGCAGCTTACCGGGCACTGAAGCTTTCTTT. This sequence encodes CASSLPGTEAFF.

V gene TRBV5-6 combines with J gene TRBJ2-7, with 7 bases fitting TRBD2. V shed 2 bases, J shed 6 bases, and the junction held 8 bases outside the gene matches. CDR1 is SGHDT, CDR2 YYEEEE, per germline. The CDR3 runs 14 residues. CDR3 protein: CASSFGGGPLEQYF. CDR3 nucleotide sequence: TGTGCCAGCAGCTTTGGGGGAGGGCCCCTCGAGCAGTACTTC.

V is TRBV30 and J is TRBJ2-3, with a possible D match to TRBD2 (6 bases). Trimming removed 2 bases from V and 0 bases from J, with 9 bases in between. Per the germline V gene, CDR1 is GTSNPN and CDR2 is SVGIG (reference sequence). The CDR3 covers 14 residues. The CDR3: CAWSPGLSTDTQYF. For the CDR3, the DNA is TGTGCCTGGAGTCCGGGACTCAGCACAGATACGCAGTATTTT.

V and J are TRBV2 and TRBJ2-7; 8 bases match TRBD2. CDR1 is SNHLY, CDR2 FYNNEI, per germline. CDR3 length: 16 residues. The J segment lost 4 bases and the V segment lost 6 bases, leaving 14 bases of the junction unmatched. The chain's CDR3 is CASSPGRASGQYEQYF. The DNA of the CDR3 is TGTGCCAGCAGCCCAGGGAGGGCTAGCGGGCAGTACGAGCAGTACTTC.

J is TRBJ2-3 and V is TRBV10-3, with 7 bases identical to TRBD2. After removal of 8 bases from V and 4 bases from J, the junction contained 15 bases not matched to a gene. The CDR3 consists of 16 residues. Germline V gene sequence: CDR1 ENHRY, CDR2 SYGVKD. The CDR3 loop is CAIAYSGRGYPDTQYF. The DNA for the CDR3 is TGTGCCATCGCCTATTCAGGGCGGGGGTACCCAGATACGCAGTATTTT.

With respect to this clone: The sample has other DNA sequences that encode this CDR3 too. CDR3 residues: CASSRSGNTDTQYF. In nucleotides, the CDR3 is TGTGCCAGCAGCCGTAGCGGTAACACAGATACGCAGTATTTT. The chain combines TRBV7-9 with TRBJ2-3; a possible D gene is TRBD2 (6 bases). The CDR3 contains 14 residues. Germline CDR1 is SEHNR and CDR2 is FQNEAQ (reference sequence). The V end was cut by 5 bases, the J end by 2 bases, with 11 bases between.

The rearrangement uses TRBV5-1 and TRBJ2-7, with TRBD1 matching 9 bases. The trim removed 0 bases at V and 5 bases at J, leaving 6 bases unmatched. The germline gives CDR1 SGHRS, CDR2 YFSETQ. CDR3 length: 15 residues. The CDR3 protein is CASSLVRQGDNEQYF. The CDR3 bases are TGCGCCAGCAGCTTGGTGAGACAGGGGGACAACGAGCAGTACTTC.

V is TRBV28 and J is TRBJ2-3, with TRBD1 identical over 7 bases. V was pared by 5 bases and J by 9 bases, with 11 bases of the junction left unmatched. The germline CDR1 and CDR2 sequences are MDHEN and SYDVKM. This CDR3 comprises 14 residues. As DNA, the CDR3 is TGTGCCAGCAGTCTACCGGGACAGATAGGCACGCAGTATTTT. Protein sequence: CASSLPGQIGTQYF.

This clone was detected only a few times. The gene calls are TRBV4-1 and TRBJ2-2; TRBD2 matches at 8 bases. J gave up 6 bases and V 5 bases, and 11 bases lay outside the gene matches. Germline CDR1 MGHRA, CDR2 YSYEKL. The CDR3 has 16 residues. The CDR3 nucleotides are TGCGCCAGCAGCTTCCGGGAGGGGCGCTTGGCCGGGGAGCTGTTTTTT. It yields the protein CASSFREGRLAGELFF.

This clone came up once. V is TRBV5-1 and J is TRBJ2-7; perhaps TRBD2 as D (7 bases). V lost 0 bases and J lost 3, with 19 bases in between. Germline assignment: CDR1 SGHRS and CDR2 YFSETQ. CDR3 length: 17 amino acids. CDR3 amino acids: CASSLGASAGAIYEQYF. CDR3 coding DNA: TGCGCCAGCAGCTTGGGGGCCTCGGCGGGGGCGATCTACGAGCAGTACTTC.